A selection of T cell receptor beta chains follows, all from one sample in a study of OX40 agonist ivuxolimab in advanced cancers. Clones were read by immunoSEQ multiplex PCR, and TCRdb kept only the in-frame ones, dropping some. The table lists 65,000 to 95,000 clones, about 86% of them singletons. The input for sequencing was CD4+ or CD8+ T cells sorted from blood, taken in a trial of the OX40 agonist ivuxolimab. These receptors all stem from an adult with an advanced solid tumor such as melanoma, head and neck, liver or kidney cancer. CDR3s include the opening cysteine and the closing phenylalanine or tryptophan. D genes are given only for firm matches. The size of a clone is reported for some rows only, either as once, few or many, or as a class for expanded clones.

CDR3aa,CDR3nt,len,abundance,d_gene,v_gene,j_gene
CASSEMTGYSNQPQHF,TGTGCCAGCAGTGAAATGACAGGGTATAGCAATCAGCCCCAGCATTTT,16,few,TRBD1,TRBV6-1,TRBJ1-5
CASGVRMGGIETQYF,TGTGCCAGCGGGGTCCGAATGGGAGGAATAGAGACCCAGTACTTC,15,-,-,TRBV11-2,TRBJ2-5
CASSQEQGTEAFF,TGTGCCAGCAGTCAGGAACAGGGGACTGAAGCTTTCTTT,13,once,TRBD1,TRBV6-5,TRBJ1-1
CASSLGYMGLYF,TGTGCCAGCAGCTTAGGCTATATGGGACTATATTTT,12,-,TRBD2,TRBV11-3,TRBJ2-3
CAWSRTSGRQGRGSQPQHF,TGTGCCTGGAGTCGAACTTCCGGGAGACAGGGACGGGGGAGTCAGCCCCAGCATTTT,19,-,TRBD1,TRBV30,TRBJ1-5
CASSPSGTSGNEQFF,TGCGCCAGCAGCCCCAGCGGAACTAGCGGCAATGAGCAGTTCTTC,15,-,TRBD2,TRBV4-1,TRBJ2-1
CASSLVYGHPTEAFF,TGTGCCAGCAGCTTAGTATACGGGCACCCCACTGAAGCTTTCTTT,15,-,-,TRBV7-2,TRBJ1-1
CASSDGVGGYTF,TGTGCCAGCAGTGACGGAGTAGGCGGCTACACCTTC,12,-,-,TRBV6-4,TRBJ1-2
CASSPAGGGTEAFF,TGTGCCAGCTCCCCTGCCGGAGGTGGCACTGAAGCTTTCTTT,14,-,-,TRBV18,TRBJ1-1
CASSFSRSSYNEQFF,TGTGCCAGCAGCTTTAGCCGGAGCTCCTACAATGAGCAGTTCTTC,15,-,-,TRBV7-3,TRBJ2-1
CASISRPGQLQETQYF,TGCGCCAGCATTTCAAGGCCGGGACAGTTACAAGAGACCCAGTACTTC,16,-,TRBD1,TRBV5-1,TRBJ2-5
CASSQFRGASDTQYF,TGTGCCAGCTCACAGTTCCGGGGTGCGTCCGATACGCAGTATTTT,15,-,-,TRBV18,TRBJ2-3
CASSGVRGMNTEAFF,TGTGCCAGCAGTGGGGTTAGAGGGATGAACACTGAAGCTTTCTTT,15,-,-,TRBV25-1,TRBJ1-1
CASSEAGGYEQYF,TGTGCTAGCTCCGAGGCGGGCGGATACGAGCAGTACTTC,13,-,-,TRBV7-7,TRBJ2-7
CASSPQRRTDTQYF,TGTGCCAGCAGTCCGCAGCGGCGCACAGATACGCAGTATTTT,14,-,-,TRBV2,TRBJ2-3
CASREMGQTSYEQYF,TGCGCCAGCAGAGAGATGGGACAGACCTCCTACGAGCAGTACTTC,15,-,TRBD1,TRBV5-1,TRBJ2-7
CASSVTEVNEQFF,TGTGCCAGTAGTGTGACGGAGGTTAATGAGCAGTTCTTC,13,-,-,TRBV19,TRBJ2-1
CASSLQGSNIQYF,TGTGCCAGCAGCTTACAGGGTTCAAACATTCAGTACTTC,13,-,-,TRBV5-4,TRBJ2-4
CASSFSGTGELFF,TGTGCCAGCAGTTTCTCCGGGACCGGGGAGCTGTTTTTT,13,-,-,TRBV27,TRBJ2-2
CASSFQPGTSGSREQFF,TGTGCCAGCAGTTTCCAGCCAGGGACTAGCGGGAGTCGCGAGCAGTTCTTC,17,medium-sized,TRBD2,TRBV28,TRBJ2-1
CASSLDPWGNEQYF,TGTGCCAGCAGCTTAGACCCATGGGGTAACGAGCAGTACTTC,14,-,-,TRBV11-3,TRBJ2-7
CASSLVRQTVEEQYF,TGTGCCAGCAGCTTAGTTCGGCAGACCGTTGAGGAGCAGTACTTC,15,-,-,TRBV7-2,TRBJ2-7
CAWSLTDGDIQYF,TGTGCCTGGAGTTTGACCGACGGGGACATTCAGTACTTC,13,-,-,TRBV30,TRBJ2-4
CASSLGYVSTDTQYF,TGTGCCAGCAGCTTAGGATACGTATCCACAGATACGCAGTATTTT,15,-,-,TRBV7-9,TRBJ2-3
CASSQGVAGPYEQYF,TGTGCCAGCAGCCAGGGGGTAGCGGGACCCTACGAGCAGTACTTC,15,-,-,TRBV5-4,TRBJ2-7
CASSLAELGGGELFF,TGTGCCAGCAGCCTAGCGGAGTTGGGAGGCGGGGAGCTGTTTTTT,15,-,TRBD2,TRBV7-6,TRBJ2-2
CASSVGVREVSYNEQFF,TGTGCCAGCAGCGTAGGGGTGCGGGAGGTCTCCTACAATGAGCAGTTCTTC,17,-,TRBD2,TRBV9,TRBJ2-1
CSVGDSANTGELFF,TGCAGCGTAGGGGACAGCGCGAACACCGGGGAGCTGTTTTTT,14,-,TRBD1,TRBV29-1,TRBJ2-2
CASSPTRSAQGGYTF,TGTGCCAGCAGCCCTACCCGGTCAGCCCAGGGGGGCTACACCTTC,15,once,-,TRBV11-2,TRBJ1-2
CASSTGGGYGYTF,TGTGCCAGCTCCACAGGGGGTGGCTATGGCTACACCTTC,13,-,TRBD1,TRBV18,TRBJ1-2
CASSAGTSKNEQFF,TGTGCCAGCAGTGCTGGGACTAGCAAAAATGAGCAGTTCTTC,14,-,TRBD2,TRBV27,TRBJ2-1
CAWSVRGRDEQYF,TGTGCCTGGAGTGTACGCGGGCGAGACGAGCAGTACTTC,13,-,-,TRBV30,TRBJ2-7